The rows below give T cell receptor beta chains drawn from one sample of a study of beta chain features in type 1 diabetes. The protocol was immunoSEQ multiplex PCR, while the TCRdb copy is restricted to in-frame clones and leaves out a portion. The data show roughly 240,000 clones, under 70% seen once. The sample was naive CD4+ T cells from blood. The receptors stem from a man between 25 and 39 years old in good health. Both conserved end residues are part of each CDR3. The D gene is left open where the match is weak.

TRBJ2-3	TRBV7-2	TRBD1	TGTGCCAGCAGCCCCATGACAGGGAAGTCGGATACGCAGTATTTT	CASSPMTGKSDTQYF
TRBJ2-7	TRBV29-1	NA	TGCAGCGTGGGGGGGACAGTATCCTACGAGCAGTACTTC	CSVGGTVSYEQYF
TRBJ2-1	TRBV29-1	NA	TGCAGCGGGGTCAGGAATGAGCAGTTCTTC	CSGVRNEQFF
TRBJ2-7	TRBV6-1	NA	TGTGCCACCGAGACGTGGGGCGCAGGACTATACGAGCAGTACTTC	CATETWGAGLYEQYF
TRBJ1-5	TRBV30	TRBD1	TGTGCCTGGGAACGAGGACAGGGGAATCAGCCCCAGCATTTT	CAWERGQGNQPQHF
TRBJ2-4	TRBV4-3	NA	TGCGCCAGCAGCCAAGATGGAGGACCCAAAAACATTCAGTACTTC	CASSQDGGPKNIQYF
TRBJ2-7	TRBV9	NA	TGTGCCAGCAGCCTAGCCTACAGCCCATCGGGGGAGGAGCAGTACTTC	CASSLAYSPSGEEQYF
TRBJ1-2	TRBV30	NA	TGTGCCTGGAGTGTACAGGGTGGTAGTGGCTACACCTTC	CAWSVQGGSGYTF
TRBJ1-5	TRBV30	NA	TGTGCCTGGAGTCGGGCCAATCAGCCCCAGCATTTT	CAWSRANQPQHF
TRBJ2-1	TRBV21-1	NA	TGTGCCAGCAGCAAAGCGCTGTGGTCGAATGAGCAGTTCTTC	CASSKALWSNEQFF
TRBJ2-7	TRBV4-2	TRBD2	TGTGCCAGCAGCCAACCTAGCGGGAGTGAATCCTACGAGCAGTACTTC	CASSQPSGSESYEQYF
TRBJ2-1	TRBV4-3	NA	TGCGCCAGCAGCCAAACGGGGTTTCCTATCTACAATGAGCAGTTCTTC	CASSQTGFPIYNEQFF
TRBJ2-3	TRBV7-2	NA	TGTGCCAGCAGCTTTGATGGGGGGGCAAATACGCAGTATTTT	CASSFDGGANTQYF
TRBJ2-5	TRBV30	NA	TGTGCCTGGAGTGTACTGGCGGGGTATGGGGAGACCCAGTACTTC	CAWSVLAGYGETQYF
TRBJ2-7	TRBV30	TRBD1	TGTGCCTGGAGTCCCGGCAGGGGGTACGAGCAGTACTTC	CAWSPGRGYEQYF